This paragraph reports one T cell receptor (beta chain). The sample originates from a study of T cells in Graves' hyperthyroidism and ophthalmopathy. Uncontrolled infection, other autoimmune disease, pregnancy or lactation excluded patients. This CDR3 region has 14 residues. V was shortened by 0 bases and J by 4 bases, with 10 bases between the two germline ends. Per germline, CDR1 SGHTA and CDR2 FQGTGA. Regions amplified from RNA transcripts were the TCR beta CDR3 regions. The TCR CDR3 was amplified in a first-round RT-PCR using the HTBI primer set. Each CDR3 protein gets one entry after TCRdb re-called the multiplex PCR reads with MiXCR. The sample consists of approximately 95,000 distinct CDR3 sequences, around 42% of them appearing once.

This clonotype originated in a woman aged 30 to 39 with Graves' hyperthyroidism. J is TRBJ2-7 and V is TRBV7-3, with D unclear. Sequenced material: peripheral blood or thyroid tissue (not recorded which). Here the CDR3 reads CASSLTSLEYEQYF. The CDR3 DNA is TGTGCCAGCAGCTTAACGTCCCTGGAATACGAGCAGTACTTC.